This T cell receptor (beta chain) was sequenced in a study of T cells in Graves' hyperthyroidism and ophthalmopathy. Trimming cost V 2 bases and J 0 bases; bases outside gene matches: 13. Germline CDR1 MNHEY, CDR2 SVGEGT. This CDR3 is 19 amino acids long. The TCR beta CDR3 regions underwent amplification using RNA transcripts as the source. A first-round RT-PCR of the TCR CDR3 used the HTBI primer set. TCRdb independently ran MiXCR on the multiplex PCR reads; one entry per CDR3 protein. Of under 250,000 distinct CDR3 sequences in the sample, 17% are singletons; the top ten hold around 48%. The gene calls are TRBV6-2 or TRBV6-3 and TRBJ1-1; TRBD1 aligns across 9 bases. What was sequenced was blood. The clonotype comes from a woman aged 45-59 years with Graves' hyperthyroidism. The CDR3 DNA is TGTGCCAGCAGTTACCCGACGGAGAGGACAGGGGTAATGAACACTGAAGCTTTCTTT. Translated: CASSYPTERTGVMNTEAFF.